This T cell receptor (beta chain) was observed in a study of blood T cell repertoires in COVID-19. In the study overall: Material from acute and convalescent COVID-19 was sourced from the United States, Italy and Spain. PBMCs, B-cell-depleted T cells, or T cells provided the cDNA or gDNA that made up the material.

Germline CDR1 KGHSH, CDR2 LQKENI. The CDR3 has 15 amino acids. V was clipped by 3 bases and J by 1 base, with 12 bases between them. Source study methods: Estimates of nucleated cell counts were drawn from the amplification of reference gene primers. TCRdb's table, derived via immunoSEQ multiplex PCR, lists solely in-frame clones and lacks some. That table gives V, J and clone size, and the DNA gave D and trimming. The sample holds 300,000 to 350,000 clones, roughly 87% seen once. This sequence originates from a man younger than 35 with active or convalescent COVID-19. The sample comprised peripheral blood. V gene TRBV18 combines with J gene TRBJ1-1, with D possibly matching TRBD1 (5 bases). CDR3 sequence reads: CASSPEGGTNTEAFF. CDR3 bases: TGTGCCAGCTCACCGGAGGGCGGGACGAACACTGAAGCTTTCTTT.